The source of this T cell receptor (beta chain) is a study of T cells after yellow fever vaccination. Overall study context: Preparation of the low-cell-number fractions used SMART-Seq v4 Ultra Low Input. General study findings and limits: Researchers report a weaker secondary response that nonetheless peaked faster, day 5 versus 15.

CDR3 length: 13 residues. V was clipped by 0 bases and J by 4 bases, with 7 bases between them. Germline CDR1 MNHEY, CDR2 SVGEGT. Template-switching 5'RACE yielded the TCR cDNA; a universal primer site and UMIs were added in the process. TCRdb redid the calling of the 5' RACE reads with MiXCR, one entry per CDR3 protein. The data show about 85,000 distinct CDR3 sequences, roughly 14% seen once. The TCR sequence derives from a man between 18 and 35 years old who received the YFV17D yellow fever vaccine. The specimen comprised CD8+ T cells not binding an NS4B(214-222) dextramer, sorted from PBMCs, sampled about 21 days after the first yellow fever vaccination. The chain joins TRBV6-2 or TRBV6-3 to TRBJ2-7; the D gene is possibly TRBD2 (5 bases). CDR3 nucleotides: TGTGCCAGCAGTTACTCGAGGGTGTACGAGCAGTACGTC. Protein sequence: CASSYSRVYEQYV.